Below are 13 T cell receptor beta chains sequenced from a single sample in a study of regulatory T cells in long-lasting Graves disease (dated by TCRdb to about 2021). The protocol used for the library was multiplex PCR. TCRdb shows the sequencer as Illumina HiSeq 4000. To build TCR beta libraries, CDR3 regions were amplified by Arm-PCR using iRepertoire HTBI primers. TCRdb passed the public sequencing reads through fastp at Q25 and MiXCR, retaining productive beta sequences. Rows are combined by CDR3 protein, so each entry shows the most common genes and DNA. The sample data list under 300,000 distinct CDR3 sequences, and roughly 21% of these were observed just once. The ten most abundant clones make up about 15% of the sample. The sample's time point label, in plain terms: newly diagnosed GD, antithyroid drugs for less than 3 months. For both TCR sequencing and RNA sequencing, RNA was extracted from PBMCs using TRIzol.

The sequencing used peripheral blood mononuclear cells (PBMCs), collected at new diagnosis, from a patient treated with antithyroid drugs. The receptors here all came from a female donor with Graves disease.

This clonotype has ten or more counts. This chain links TRBV20-1 with TRBJ2-5; D is perhaps TRBD2 (7 bases). The CDR3 extends over 13 amino acids. The germline V gene has CDR1 DFQATT and CDR2 SNEGSKA (reference sequence). Deletions cut 7 bases from V and 5 bases from J, with 17 bases between. The CDR3, as DNA: TGCAGTGTACGGGGGGCTGACGGGGAGACCCAGTACTTC. It encodes CSVRGADGETQYF.

This clonotype was detected many times. J is TRBJ2-1 and V is TRBV20-1; TRBD2 matches at 12 bases. The CDR3 consists of 13 residues. Germline V gene data show CDR1 as DFQATT and CDR2 as SNEGSKA (reference sequence). The junction had 4 bases not matched to a gene; V was cut back by 8 bases and J by 5 bases. CDR3 sequence reads: CSPGLAGNNEQFF. The DNA for the CDR3 is TGCAGTCCTGGACTAGCGGGAAACAATGAGCAGTTCTTC.

There are a few counts of this clonotype. The gene calls are TRBV4-1 and TRBJ2-1; D might be TRBD2 (5 bases). V lost 1 base and J lost 8, with 12 bases in between. From germline, CDR1 is MGHRA and CDR2 YSYEKL. The CDR3 consists of 14 residues. The CDR3 nucleotides are TGCGCCAGCAGCCAAGGGTCGGGGTACGATGAGCAGTTCTTC. Translation: CASSQGSGYDEQFF.

This clonotype was detected ten times or more. This chain links TRBV30 with TRBJ2-5; TRBD1 might be the D (7 bases). CDR1 is GTSNPN, CDR2 SVGIG, per germline (reference sequence). The CDR3 is made up of 15 amino acids. The V end was cut by 3 bases, the J end by 4 bases, with 18 bases between. The CDR3 is CAWRAGQSRGETQYF. CDR3 bases: TGTGCCTGGAGGGCGGGACAGTCCCGCGGAGAGACCCAGTACTTC.

About this clonotype itself: This sequence is one base from a far larger clone and is likely a read error. V gene TRBV11-1 combines with J gene TRBJ1-4; possible D gene TRBD1, 6 bases. The CDR3 totals 15 residues. Trimming stripped 5 bases from V and 8 bases from J, with 18 bases between. Germline assignment: CDR1 SGHAT and CDR2 FQDESV (reference sequence). DNA of the CDR3: TGTGCCAGCAGCGCATGGGGGGCGCCGGGGGAAAAACTGTTTTTT. Encoded protein: CASSAWGAPGEKLFF. The complete variable domain, with remaining parts taken from reference TRBV11-1 and TRBJ1-4, reads EAEVAQSPRYKITEKSQAVAFWCDPISGHATLYWYRQILGQGPELLVQFQDESVVDDSQLPKDRFSAERLKGVDSTLKIQPAELGDSAMYLCASSAWGAPGEKLFFGSGTQLSVL.

The chain couples TRBV6-2 or TRBV6-3 to TRBJ2-3, with 10 bases matching TRBD2. Unmatched junction bases numbered 3, after V lost 2 bases and J lost 1 base. CDR1 is MNHEY, CDR2 SVGEGT, per germline. The CDR3 contains 16 residues. The CDR3 here is CASSYQLAGGTDTQYF. The CDR3 DNA reads as TGTGCCAGCAGTTACCAGCTAGCGGGGGGCACAGATACGCAGTATTTT.

The table lists this clonotype with a few counts. CDR3 nucleotide sequence: TGTGCCACCAGCAGAGCGGGGGTCACTGAAGCTTTCTTT. This encodes CATSRAGVTEAFF. The J gene is TRBJ1-1, the V gene TRBV15; possible D gene TRBD1, 5 bases. The CDR3 spans 13 residues. The germline V and J ends were trimmed by 1 base and 4 bases, with 7 bases remaining between them. Germline V lookup: CDR1 LNHNV, CDR2 YYDKDF (reference sequence).

This chain uses TRBV20-1 with TRBJ1-1; weak D call: TRBD1 (6 bases). V dropped 5 bases and J dropped 4 bases, with 14 bases sitting between them. CDR3 length equals 13 residues. The germline gives CDR1 DFQATT, CDR2 SNEGSKA (reference sequence). The chain's CDR3 is CSARTGSLTEAFF. CDR3 sequence (DNA): TGCAGTGCTCGAACAGGGTCCCTCACTGAAGCTTTCTTT.

To note about this clonotype: This may come from a read error, since a much larger clone is one base off. In DNA, the CDR3 is TGTGCCTGCAGCCTTTTCCCTGGTGAAGAGACCCAGTACTTC. Protein sequence: CACSLFPGEETQYF. The chain recombines TRBV5-4 with TRBJ2-5; D call uncertain. In germline, CDR1 is SGHNT, CDR2 YYREEE (reference sequence). CDR3 size: 14 residues.

Concerning this clonotype itself: Just one base apart from a much larger clone, this may be a read error. The V call is TRBV27, the J call TRBJ1-6, with D perhaps matching TRBD1 (5 bases). The CDR3 runs 15 residues. In germline, CDR1 is MNHEY, CDR2 SMNVEV (reference sequence). The CDR3 DNA follows: TGTGCCAGCAGTTCAGGGAGCTCCTATAATCCACCCCTCCACTTT. It translates to CASSSGSSYNPPLHF.

At least ten counts were recorded for this clonotype. J is TRBJ2-7 and V is TRBV7-9, with TRBD1 identical over 10 bases. Germline values: CDR1 SEHNR, CDR2 FQNEAQ (reference sequence). The V segment lost 3 bases and the J segment 5 bases; nucleotides outside the gene matches: 4. CDR3 length: 14 residues. The CDR3: CASSFSGTGDEQYF. In nucleotides, the CDR3 is TGTGCCAGCAGCTTTTCCGGGACAGGGGACGAGCAGTACTTC.

At least ten counts were recorded for this clonotype. J is TRBJ2-7 and V is TRBV7-9; TRBD2 matches at 7 bases. The CDR3 has 15 amino acids. J lost 0 bases, V lost 3 bases, and 5 bases had no gene match. Germline V lookup: CDR1 SEHNR, CDR2 FQNEAQ (reference sequence). The CDR3 here is CASSLLAESSYEQYF. Written as DNA, the CDR3 is TGTGCCAGCAGCTTGCTAGCGGAAAGCTCCTACGAGCAGTACTTC. The variable domain in full, with the rest retrieved from reference TRBV7-9 and TRBJ2-7, is DTGVSQNPRHKITKRGQNVTFRCDPISEHNRLYWYRQTLGQGPEFLTYFQNEAQLEKSRLLSDRFSAERPKGSFSTLEIQRTEQGDSAMYLCASSLLAESSYEQYFGPGTRLTVT.

V and J are TRBV29-1 and TRBJ2-3; D assignment may be TRBD1 or TRBD2 (7 bases each). Per germline, CDR1 SQVTM and CDR2 ANQGSEA. This CDR3 is 13 amino acids long. Trimming left V 4 bases short and J 6 bases short, with 14 bases between. Written as DNA, the CDR3 is TGCAGCGTTGGGGCCAGGGGGGGTGATACGCAGTATTTT. Its protein product is CSVGARGGDTQYF.